This is a list of T cell receptor beta chains from one sample in a study of control samples from healthy donors and cancer patients. Sequencing used immunoSEQ multiplex PCR; TCRdb keeps in-frame clones, though not all of them. The sample includes fewer than 500,000 clones, approximately 90% of them seen just once. Specimen: PBMCs. These receptor sequences come from a man aged 35 to 55 with head and neck cancer. Each CDR3 is given with its conserved first and last residue. D genes are given only for firm matches. Not all rows give a size; the values are once, few, many and, for expanded clones, a class.

J gene,clone size,D gene,V gene,CDR3 DNA,CDR3 protein
TRBJ1-2,.,.,TRBV19,TGTGCCAGTAGTATAGATCGGCAGACAGTAACGGGTGGCTACACCTTC,CASSIDRQTVTGGYTF
TRBJ2-1,.,.,TRBV18,TGTGCCAGCTCACCACAAGGGACTCTGGTGTCCTACAATGAGCAGTTCTTC,CASSPQGTLVSYNEQFF
TRBJ1-5,.,.,TRBV6-2/TRBV6-3,TGTGCCAGCAGTTACGGCACACGAAGCAATCAGCCCCAGCATTTT,CASSYGTRSNQPQHF
TRBJ1-2,.,.,TRBV7-8,TGTGCCAGCAGCCCATTAAGGGGCAGTAACTATGGCTACACCTTC,CASSPLRGSNYGYTF
TRBJ1-2,.,TRBD1,TRBV11-2,TGTGCCAGCAGCCAGGACAGGGGGTCCTATGGCTACACCTTC,CASSQDRGSYGYTF
TRBJ1-4,.,TRBD1,TRBV11-2,TGTGCCAGCAGCTTCGGTCTACAAACGGGACAGATAGTAAATGAAAAACTGTTTTTT,CASSFGLQTGQIVNEKLFF
TRBJ1-4,.,.,TRBV19,TGTGCCAGTAGCCCCCAAAAAACATGGGACGAAAAACTGTTTTTT,CASSPQKTWDEKLFF
TRBJ2-7,.,TRBD2,TRBV19,TGTGCCAGTAGTGGCCTCCGCGGGGGAGTATCCTACGAGCAGTACTTC,CASSGLRGGVSYEQYF
TRBJ2-5,once,.,TRBV19,TGTGCCAGTAGTCACGGGACTTCTAACCCAGGATCCCAAGAGACCCAGTACTTC,CASSHGTSNPGSQETQYF
TRBJ2-1,.,TRBD2,TRBV7-2,TGTGCCAGCAGCTTAATGACTAGCGGGGACAATGAGCAGTTCTTC,CASSLMTSGDNEQFF
TRBJ2-7,.,TRBD2,TRBV7-8,TGTGCCAGCAGCTTGGTCCGGACTAGCGCGTCCTACGAGCAGTACTTC,CASSLVRTSASYEQYF
TRBJ2-7,.,TRBD2,TRBV18,TGTGCCAGCTCACCATTGACTAGCACCTACGAGCAGTACTTC,CASSPLTSTYEQYF
TRBJ2-1,few,.,TRBV6-5,TGTGCCAGCATCTCTCCTCTGGACAATGAGCAGTTCTTC,CASISPLDNEQFF
TRBJ1-4,.,.,TRBV5-4,TGTGCCAGCAGCTTGGGGCCTAATGAAAAACTGTTTTTT,CASSLGPNEKLFF
TRBJ2-1,.,TRBD1,TRBV6-2/TRBV6-3,TGTGCCAGCAGTTACGGTCCCAGGGGGCGATACAATGAGCAGTTCTTC,CASSYGPRGRYNEQFF
TRBJ1-5,.,.,TRBV19,TGTGCCAGTAGTGCCAGGGACGGGGGCAATCAGCCCCAGCATTTT,CASSARDGGNQPQHF
TRBJ2-1,.,.,TRBV28,TGTGCCAGCATAGGGCAGGGACAGTTCTTC,CASIGQGQFF
TRBJ1-1,.,.,TRBV27,TGTGCCAGCAGCCATCCCGGCACTGAAGCTTTCTTT,CASSHPGTEAFF
TRBJ1-5,.,.,TRBV2,TGTGCCAGCAGTGAAGGCTCGGTGGATCAGCCCCAGCATTTT,CASSEGSVDQPQHF
TRBJ1-6,once,.,TRBV2,TGTGCCAGCAGTGGGGAGGGGATGAATTCACCCCTCCACTTT,CASSGEGMNSPLHF
TRBJ2-7,once,.,TRBV7-2,TGTGCCAGCAGCCTGTTCGGACCGACCTCCTACGAGCAGTACTTC,CASSLFGPTSYEQYF
TRBJ1-5,.,TRBD1,TRBV19,TGTGCCAGCCGAGAGGTTACAGGGGGCAATCAGCCCCAGCATTTT,CASREVTGGNQPQHF
TRBJ2-7,.,.,TRBV28,TGTGCCAGCAGTTTGTTGACGAATGAGCAGTACTTC,CASSLLTNEQYF
TRBJ1-6,.,TRBD1,TRBV30,TGTGCCTGGGCCGGGACAGATAATTCACCCCTCCACTTT,CAWAGTDNSPLHF